This TCR beta chain was retrieved from a study of cytomegalovirus exposure and HLA in healthy donors. Among the 110 or so subjects of the validation cohort, separate from the roughly 700-subject first cohort, were the donors. In the case of this clone: Its antigen is currently unknown.

The CDR3 runs 15 residues. Trimming removed 4 bases from V and 0 bases from J; junction bases left unmatched: 5. Per the germline V gene, CDR1 is SGHRS and CDR2 is YFSETQ. Repertoires were generated with immunoSEQ multiplex PCR, while TCRdb's copy carries only in-frame clones and drops some. The top ten clones hold about 2.1% of a sample with under 150,000 clones, over 85% of them seen once. Study findings and constraints: According to a subsequent analysis, TCR clusters identified in the first cohort showed a tendency to co-occur across the approximately 120 validation repertoires. Rarity marked most TCR sequences, yet some public TCRs occurred in many donors. The study flagged about 150 TCR beta chains as cytomegalovirus-associated.

V gene TRBV5-1 combines with J gene TRBJ2-5; 8 positions match TRBD1. The sequenced material came from PBMCs. The source of this sequence is a woman between 18 and 29 years old in good health and CMV-seronegative. CDR3 region: CASSRLDRDQETQYF. The CDR3 nucleotides are TGCGCCAGCAGCCGGTTGGACAGGGACCAAGAGACCCAGTACTTC.